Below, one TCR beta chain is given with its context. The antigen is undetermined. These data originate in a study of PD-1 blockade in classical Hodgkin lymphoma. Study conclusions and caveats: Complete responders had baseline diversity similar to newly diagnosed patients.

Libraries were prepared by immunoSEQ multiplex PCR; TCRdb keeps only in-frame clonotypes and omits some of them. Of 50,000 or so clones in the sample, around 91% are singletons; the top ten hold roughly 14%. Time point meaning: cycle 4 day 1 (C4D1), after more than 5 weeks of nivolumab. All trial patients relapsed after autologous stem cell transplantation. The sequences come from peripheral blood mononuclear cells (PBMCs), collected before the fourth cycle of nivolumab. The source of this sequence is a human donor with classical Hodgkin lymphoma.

Here the CDR3 reads CASSPNIGSAYNEQFF. DNA of the CDR3: TGTGCCAGCTCACCAAATATAGGTAGTGCCTACAATGAGCAGTTCTTC. The chain uses TRBV18 and TRBJ2-1; the D is unclear. The CDR3 contains 16 residues. V dropped 2 bases and J dropped 2 bases, with 13 bases sitting between them. The germline gives CDR1 KGHSH, CDR2 LQKENI.